Included here is one TCR beta chain sequence, with context. In this sample, this clone turned up a few times. It lacks a known antigen. No per-base quality is available; no much larger clone lies one base away. The donors were healthy, HIV-negative adults with no recently reported acute infections or vaccinations. Every donor was a Caucasian adult residing in Nashville, Tennessee, USA. CD4+ T cells were enriched by magnetic negative selection, after which naive cells were positively selected on CD45RA and the negative fraction was taken as the memory subset. Blood was collected by leukapheresis, and PBMCs were isolated by Ficoll-Histopaque density gradient centrifugation and then cryopreserved in liquid nitrogen vapor phase. Purity and quantity of every magnetically sorted T cell population were checked by analytical flow cytometry. Genomic DNA was isolated from every sorted fraction and measured by UV absorbance on a Nanodrop 2000c.

The CDR3 holds 11 amino acids from the cysteine to the phenylalanine. The read is trimmed to its CDR3 DNA, 33 bases read in frame from base 1. Looking up the germline V gene yields CDR1 MGHRA and CDR2 YSYEKL. Between the V and J ends, shortened by 0 bases and 8 bases respectively, the junction contains 4 bases. Using the deep immunoSEQ assay, multiplex PCR amplified TCR CDR3 regions from genomic DNA. Extracted genomic DNA from each cell subset was spread evenly across all wells of several immunoSEQ 96-well plates, with each plate serving as a replicate. For sorted subsets, each replicate PCR was loaded with 150 to 250 ng genomic DNA, equivalent to 30,000 to 35,000 T cell genomes. Purified libraries were measured with a Qubit 3.0 fluorometer, size-checked on a Bioanalyzer 2100, and measured again with the KAPA Library Quantification kit. Every immunoSEQ 96-well plate was sequenced on a dedicated single-read 150-cycle Illumina NextSeq 550 flow cell. On the authors' methods: Because the immunoSEQ output included only junctional sequences and no quality scores, the filtering could not be the same as the filtering used for full-length reads. Sequences were annotated with PyIR, a Python wrapper for IgBLAST v1.9, using IMGT germline references to assign V/J genes and CDR3. Reads with weak V/J assignments (E-value above 1e-6), missing CDR3, stop codons, out-of-frame junctions, or ambiguous translated residues were removed. V3J clonotypes were defined as sequences sharing an identical inferred V gene, J gene, and CDR3 amino acid sequence. Percentage overlap between repertoires was computed as shared unique clonotypes divided by the size of the smaller repertoire. Repertoire richness was assessed with RTK rarefaction, the Chao1 estimator, and Recon v2.1 estimates of unobserved clonotypes. For all TCRbeta clonotypes obtained by the gDNA method from four donors, generation probabilities were computed with OLGA. TCRdb re-hosts the immuneACCESS table, in-frame sequences only. Its copies lack some clones; in the studies checked, an unresolved V gene accounts for under half of them, and the cause for the rest is not known. The V and J calls and clone size were taken over from that table, and D and trimming were inferred from the DNA. The sample table records under 1,100,000 clones; around 78% of these occur just once. The top ten clonotypes cover around 0.61% of the sample.

These data belong to a study of shared clonotypes between healthy human individuals (dated by TCRdb to about 2020). Concerning the study at large: A few men and two women, aged 18 to 49 years, made up the cohort. Per donor, three plates each were used for CD4 naive and CD4 memory, two for CD8 naive, and one for CD8 memory. To estimate repertoire size and how much clonotype sharing occurs between individuals, the study deeply sequenced the blood TCR repertoires of five healthy adults. Different laboratories and diverse techniques were used to prepare libraries and sequence TCR repertoires, to increase sequencing depth and limit assay-specific biases. Between about 0.85 and 9.5 billion PBMCs per donor were obtained by leukapheresis.

Study-level results and caveats: Sharing across four donors was observed for 5% to 6.5% of naive CD4, less than 4% of naive CD8, about 2.3% of memory CD4, and around 0.4% of memory CD8 clonotypes. Pairwise subsampling led to the expectation that sequencing depth would affect the degree of clonotype sharing among donors. Compared with non-shared clonotypes, clonotypes shared by all four sorted-subset donors had higher generation probabilities. Sampling was restricted to blood, and TCR repertoires in tissue are likely to differ from TCR repertoires in blood. Naive subsets generally had larger estimated clonotype richness than memory subsets. The small number of donors limited the genetic and exposure-history diversity represented. Even with the large sequencing depth, rarefaction of the sorted-subset datasets indicated that sequencing was incomplete.

The rearranged segments are TRBV4-1 and TRBJ1-2; there is no confident call for the D gene. The TCR was taken from a man between 18 and 29 years old in good health. Some clones in this sample may be carry-over from other donors' samples. Sequencing was carried out using memory CD4+ T cells from PBMCs. The cell subset or site label for this specimen denotes: CD45RA-negative fraction. The CDR3 has the sequence CASSQESGYTF. In nucleotide form, the sequence is TGCGCCAGCAGCCAAGAAAGCGGCTACACCTTC.